A selection of T cell receptor beta chains follows, all from one sample in a study of graft-versus-host responses after intestinal transplantation. No antigen is known for these receptors. The repertoire was sequenced with immunoSEQ multiplex PCR; TCRdb's copy has only in-frame clones and lacks some. This sample has 70,000 to 80,000 clones, with 90% found just once. Sequenced material: unstimulated CD8+ T cells sorted from spleen or lymph node cells, taken before intestinal transplant. The receptor set was obtained from a human donor who received an intestinal transplant. The CDR3 runs from the conserved cysteine through the conserved F or W. A D gene is named only where the DNA matches it firmly. Not every row has a clone size; where given, it reads once, few, many or a size class.

abundance	j_gene	v_gene	d_gene	CDR3nt	CDR3aa
NA	TRBJ1-1	TRBV7-9	NA	TGTGCCAGCAGCCCCCGGGGGAGCTCCCCAGGCGAAGCTTTCTTT	CASSPRGSSPGEAFF
NA	TRBJ2-1	TRBV6-5	NA	TGTGCCAGCAGTTCGGGGGACAGCTCCTACAATGAGCAGTTCTTC	CASSSGDSSYNEQFF
NA	TRBJ2-5	TRBV13	NA	TGTGCCAGCAGCTCAGGGTCGGGAGAGACCCAGTACTTC	CASSSGSGETQYF
few	TRBJ1-4	TRBV15	NA	TGTGCCACCAGCAGAGATGGGGCGGGGTCTAATGAAAAACTGTTTTTT	CATSRDGAGSNEKLFF
NA	TRBJ2-1	TRBV6-1	TRBD2	TGTGCCAGCAGATTAGCGGGGTTGGGGAATGAGCAGTTCTTC	CASRLAGLGNEQFF
NA	TRBJ2-3	TRBV9	TRBD1	TGTGCCAGCAGCGTAAATAGTGCGGGACAGGACACAGATACGCAGTATTTT	CASSVNSAGQDTDTQYF
NA	TRBJ1-1	TRBV5-1	NA	TGCGCCAGCAGCTTTACAGGGATCCCAGATGGGACTGAAGCTTTCTTT	CASSFTGIPDGTEAFF
NA	TRBJ1-6	TRBV19	TRBD1	TGTGCCAGTAGTATGACAGGGATAAATTCACCCCTCCACTTT	CASSMTGINSPLHF
NA	TRBJ2-3	TRBV9	NA	TGTGCCAGCAGCGCCGAAGGGGCCACAGATACGCAGTATTTT	CASSAEGATDTQYF
NA	TRBJ2-7	TRBV2	TRBD2	TGTGCCAGCAGTGATATAGCGGGGGGGCCCTCCTACGAGCAGTACTTC	CASSDIAGGPSYEQYF
NA	TRBJ2-3	TRBV29-1	NA	TGCAGCGGTACTAGCAAACGCACAGATACGCAGTATTTT	CSGTSKRTDTQYF
few	TRBJ1-6	TRBV27	TRBD1	TGTGCCAGCAGCCGAACAGGGGATGGTTCACCCCTCCACTTT	CASSRTGDGSPLHF
NA	TRBJ2-7	TRBV7-9	TRBD1	TGTGCCAGCAGCCAAAAGACAGGGAAGGGAGACTCCTACGAGCAGTACTTC	CASSQKTGKGDSYEQYF
NA	TRBJ2-1	TRBV9	NA	TGTGCCAGCAGCGCCTACTCCTCCTACAATGAGCAGTTCTTC	CASSAYSSYNEQFF
NA	TRBJ2-3	TRBV9	TRBD1	TGTGCCAGCAGCGTGTTACTGACAGGGGGTGGAGATACGCAGTATTTT	CASSVLLTGGGDTQYF
NA	TRBJ1-2	TRBV13	TRBD1	TGTGCCAGCAGCGTTGGACAGGGTGGCTATGGCTACACCTTC	CASSVGQGGYGYTF
NA	TRBJ2-7	TRBV10-3	NA	TGTGCCATCAGTGAGGTAGGGGCCTACGAGCAGTACTTC	CAISEVGAYEQYF
NA	TRBJ1-1	TRBV2	NA	TGTGCCAGCAGTGCAGGATCCATGAACACTGAAGCTTTCTTT	CASSAGSMNTEAFF
NA	TRBJ1-1	TRBV10-2	NA	TGCGCCAGTCGGGGGGGATCTGAAGCTTTCTTT	CASRGGSEAFF
once	TRBJ2-7	TRBV10-2	NA	TGCGCCAGCACCAACTCCTACGAGCAGTACTTC	CASTNSYEQYF
NA	TRBJ2-7	TRBV6-5	TRBD2	TGTGCCAGCAGTGTGGGGGGGTCCTACGAGCAGTACTTC	CASSVGGSYEQYF
NA	TRBJ2-5	TRBV9	NA	TGTGCCAGCAGCGGGGGGGTACAAGAGACCCAGTACTTC	CASSGGVQETQYF
NA	TRBJ2-7	TRBV5-1	TRBD1	TGCGCCAGCAGCACAGGGACAGGGGCCTACGAGCAGTACTTC	CASSTGTGAYEQYF
NA	TRBJ2-2	TRBV9	TRBD1	TGTGCCAGCAGCGGAAATCACAGGGGGCGTATTTTCGGGGAGCTGTTTTTT	CASSGNHRGRIFGELFF
NA	TRBJ2-1	TRBV5-4	NA	TGTGCCAGCAGCTTGTCTACTCACAATGAGCAGTTCTTC	CASSLSTHNEQFF
NA	TRBJ1-1	TRBV5-5	NA	TGTGCCAGCAGCCCCCACTTGAACACTGAAGCTTTCTTT	CASSPHLNTEAFF
NA	TRBJ1-2	TRBV4-1	TRBD1	TGCGCCAGCAGCCAGGGACAGGGGGGCTATGGCTACACCTTC	CASSQGQGGYGYTF
NA	TRBJ1-1	TRBV2	TRBD1	TGTGCCAGCAGTGTGCAGGGGGCCTTCACTGAAGCTTTCTTT	CASSVQGAFTEAFF
NA	TRBJ2-2	TRBV6-5	TRBD2	TGTGCCAGCAGTTACGGGCCTAGCGGGGACACCGGGGAGCTGTTTTTT	CASSYGPSGDTGELFF
NA	TRBJ2-2	TRBV9	TRBD1	TGTGCCAGCAGCGGACGCGACAGGGGAATCAGCGGGGAGCTGTTTTTT	CASSGRDRGISGELFF
NA	TRBJ2-5	TRBV6-1	NA	TGTGCCAGCAGTGTTGGAGGGTGGGGAATGGGCGAGACCCAGTACTTC	CASSVGGWGMGETQYF
NA	TRBJ2-1	TRBV29-1	TRBD1	TGCAGCGAGACCGGGACAGAATACAATGAGCAGTTCTTC	CSETGTEYNEQFF
NA	TRBJ1-6	TRBV7-6	NA	TGTGCCAGCAGCTTCGAGTTGAATAATTCACCCCTCCACTTT	CASSFELNNSPLHF
NA	TRBJ2-3	TRBV11-2	NA	TGTGCCAGCAGCTTAGGGGGGGTGGGAGATACGCAGTATTTT	CASSLGGVGDTQYF
NA	TRBJ2-7	TRBV27	TRBD1	TGTGCCAGCAGTTTGGTCAGGGGGTACGAGCAGTACTTC	CASSLVRGYEQYF